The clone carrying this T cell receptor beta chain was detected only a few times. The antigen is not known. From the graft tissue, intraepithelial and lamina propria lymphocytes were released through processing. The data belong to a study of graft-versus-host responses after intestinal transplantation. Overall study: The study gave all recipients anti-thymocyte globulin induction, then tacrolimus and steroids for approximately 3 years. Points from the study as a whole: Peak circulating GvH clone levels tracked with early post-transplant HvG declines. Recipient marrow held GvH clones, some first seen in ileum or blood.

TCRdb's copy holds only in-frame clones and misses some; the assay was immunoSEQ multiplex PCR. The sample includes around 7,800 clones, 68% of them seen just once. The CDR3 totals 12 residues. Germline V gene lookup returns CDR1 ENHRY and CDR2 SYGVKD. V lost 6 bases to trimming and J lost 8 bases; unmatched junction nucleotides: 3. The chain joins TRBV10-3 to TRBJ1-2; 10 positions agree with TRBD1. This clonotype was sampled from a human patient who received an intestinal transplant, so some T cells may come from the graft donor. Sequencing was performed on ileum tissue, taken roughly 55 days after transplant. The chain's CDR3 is CAIRGTGEGYTF. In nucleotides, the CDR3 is TGTGCCATCAGGGGGACAGGGGAAGGCTACACCTTC.